A selection of T cell receptor beta chains follows, all from one sample in a study of blood T cell repertoires in COVID-19. Produced via immunoSEQ multiplex PCR; TCRdb's table is partial and in-frame only. The top ten clones hold less than 2.5% of a sample with some 100,000 clones, approximately 90% of them seen once. Sample: peripheral blood. The receptors shown here come from a man in his forties or fifties with active COVID-19. Both conserved end residues are part of each CDR3. Each record gives: D gene, clone size, V gene, J gene, CDR3 DNA, CDR3 protein. The D gene is left open where the match is weak. Only part of the rows carry a size: once, few, many, or a class if the clone is expanded.

TRBD2	.	TRBV15	TRBJ2-5	TGTGCCACTGCGAGTGAGGCGGGGGAGGATACCCAGTACTTC	CATASEAGEDTQYF
TRBD1	once	TRBV7-2	TRBJ1-5	TGTGCCAGCAGCTCGGGACAGGGAAGTCAGCCCCAGCATTTT	CASSSGQGSQPQHF
TRBD1	.	TRBV14	TRBJ1-1	TGTGCCAGCAGCCAGACCGGGACAGCGAACACTGAAGCTTTCTTT	CASSQTGTANTEAFF
.	.	TRBV5-1	TRBJ1-4	TGCGCCAGCAGCTTGGACCAGACTAATGAAAAACTGTTTTTT	CASSLDQTNEKLFF
TRBD2	.	TRBV9	TRBJ2-3	TGTGCCAGCAGCTTCCGGACTAGCGGGAGGTCAGATACGCAGTATTTT	CASSFRTSGRSDTQYF
.	.	TRBV19	TRBJ2-6	TGTGCCAGTAGGCAACAAGATTCTGGGGCCAACGTCCTGACTTTC	CASRQQDSGANVLTF
TRBD1	.	TRBV25-1	TRBJ2-7	TGTGCCAGCAGTGGGGCAGGGGGATACGAGCAGTACTTC	CASSGAGGYEQYF
.	once	TRBV29-1	TRBJ1-1	TGCAGCGTCATGCAGGGTAGGGCTGAAGCTTTCTTT	CSVMQGRAEAFF
TRBD2	.	TRBV11-2	TRBJ2-2	TGTGCCAGCAGCGCGCAGGGACTACTCAGAGGGACCGGGGAGCTGTTTTTT	CASSAQGLLRGTGELFF
TRBD2	.	TRBV3-1/TRBV3-2	TRBJ2-1	TGTGCCAGCAGCCAGGCCTCCCGCGGGAGGTCCGATGAGCAGTTCTTC	CASSQASRGRSDEQFF
.	once	TRBV5-1	TRBJ1-6	TGCGCCAGCAGCCGGGGGACGGAAAATTCACCCCTCCACTTT	CASSRGTENSPLHF
TRBD2	once	TRBV30	TRBJ2-3	TGTGCCTGGGCTCTAGCGGGGGTCACAGATACGCAGTATTTT	CAWALAGVTDTQYF
.	.	TRBV6-5	TRBJ2-7	TGTGCCAGCAGTTACTCGCAGGGGTACGAGCAGTACTTC	CASSYSQGYEQYF
TRBD1	once	TRBV7-8	TRBJ1-1	TGTGCCAGCAGCTCCCAGGGGACAGTGAACACTGAAGCTTTCTTT	CASSSQGTVNTEAFF
.	.	TRBV6-5	TRBJ1-3	TGTGCCAGCAGTTACCGGGGGGCTGCTGGAAACACCATATATTTT	CASSYRGAAGNTIYF
TRBD1	.	TRBV18	TRBJ1-5	TGTGCCAGCTCACCAACCGGGACAGGGGGCCGTCAGCCCCAGCATTTT	CASSPTGTGGRQPQHF
TRBD1	.	TRBV19	TRBJ2-2	TGTGCCAGTAAAAAGGACAGGGGGGCGAACACCGGGGAGCTGTTTTTT	CASKKDRGANTGELFF
.	.	TRBV10-2	TRBJ2-7	TGCGCCAGCAGTTCCGCGGGGTCCTACGAGCAGTACTTC	CASSSAGSYEQYF
.	.	TRBV6-2/TRBV6-3	TRBJ1-4	TGTGCCAGCAGTTACTCGTCTCACAGGGCGAGAGAACTGTTTTTT	CASSYSSHRARELFF
TRBD1	.	TRBV10-3	TRBJ2-7	TGTGCCATCAGCCTGACAGGGAATTACGAGCAGTACTTC	CAISLTGNYEQYF
.	.	TRBV9	TRBJ2-7	TGTGCCAGCAGCGCCCTCGCGACCGGAGGCTCCTACGAGCAGTACTTC	CASSALATGGSYEQYF
.	once	TRBV28	TRBJ2-1	TGTGCCAGCAGTTTTGCTGGTGGGGCAGACAATGAGCAGTTCTTC	CASSFAGGADNEQFF
.	.	TRBV6-6	TRBJ1-1	TGTGCCAGCATAACACAGATGAACACTGAAGCTTTCTTT	CASITQMNTEAFF
.	.	TRBV5-6	TRBJ1-2	TGTGCCAGCAGCTTAGACGGGCAGGGAATTGGCTACACCTTC	CASSLDGQGIGYTF
TRBD2	few	TRBV11-3	TRBJ2-3	TGTGCCAGCAGCTCCGGACTAGCGGGAGGCCTTTCTAGCACAGATACGCAGTATTTT	CASSSGLAGGLSSTDTQYF
.	.	TRBV11-2	TRBJ1-1	TGTGCCAGCAGCTTTGGACGCTGGGGAGGGACTGAAGCTTTCTTT	CASSFGRWGGTEAFF
TRBD1	few	TRBV23-1	TRBJ1-1	TGCGCCAGAACCCAGGGGGGCACTGAAGCTTTCTTT	CARTQGGTEAFF
.	.	TRBV4-1	TRBJ1-5	TGCGCCAGCAGCCCAACGGGCGGGATTCAGCCTCAGCATTTT	CASSPTGGIQPQHF
.	.	TRBV19	TRBJ2-4	TGTGCCAGTGGTGACAGGACTCTAGCCAAAAACATTCAGTACTTC	CASGDRTLAKNIQYF
.	.	TRBV24-1	TRBJ2-3	TGTGCCACCAGTGACCTGGGACTGGCAGTAAGCACAGATACGCAGTATTTT	CATSDLGLAVSTDTQYF
TRBD1	.	TRBV24-1	TRBJ2-5	TGTGCCACCAGTGATCAGACAGGGCCCAGGGAGACCCAGTACTTC	CATSDQTGPRETQYF
TRBD1	.	TRBV19	TRBJ1-1	TGTGCCAGTAGTCCCGAAGACAGGGGAGGGACTGAAGCTTTCTTT	CASSPEDRGGTEAFF
TRBD1	.	TRBV18	TRBJ1-4	TGTGCCAGCTCATGGGACAGGAGCTCAACTAATGAAAAACTGTTTTTT	CASSWDRSSTNEKLFF
.	.	TRBV2	TRBJ2-3	TGTGCCAGCAGTGGGACATACACGCAGTATTTT	CASSGTYTQYF
TRBD1	.	TRBV7-3	TRBJ2-5	TGTGCCAGCAGCAGGACAGGGGAGACCCAGTACTTC	CASSRTGETQYF
TRBD1	.	TRBV19	TRBJ1-5	TGTGCCAGTACTACAGGGACAGGGGGCAGTCAGCCCCAGCATTTT	CASTTGTGGSQPQHF
.	.	TRBV6-5	TRBJ2-1	TGTGCCAGCAGTTACTTACGAGGGAGTGTGAGAAATGAGCAGTTCTTC	CASSYLRGSVRNEQFF
TRBD1	.	TRBV14	TRBJ2-2	TGTGCCAGCAGTCCCATTTTCGGACAGGGCACCGGGGAGCTGTTTTTT	CASSPIFGQGTGELFF
TRBD2	.	TRBV19	TRBJ2-5	TGTGCCAGTAAGGGACTAGCGGGGACGGAGACCCAGTACTTC	CASKGLAGTETQYF
.	.	TRBV5-4	TRBJ2-2	TGTGCCAGCAGAATTGGGGCCGGAGATTTTCCCAACGGGGAGCTGTTTTTT	CASRIGAGDFPNGELFF
TRBD2	.	TRBV7-3	TRBJ2-5	TGTGCCAGCAGCCCCTCCGGGGGGGCGTGGGAGACCCAGTACTTC	CASSPSGGAWETQYF
.	few	TRBV19	TRBJ1-2	TGTGCTTGTGGGGACTCCCAATTCGTGGACTATGGCTACACCTTC	CACGDSQFVDYGYTF
.	.	TRBV5-1	TRBJ2-2	TGCGCCAGCAGCGTTAGAGACACCGGGGAGCTGTTTTTT	CASSVRDTGELFF
.	.	TRBV5-4	TRBJ1-3	TGTGCCAGCAGCTTGGACTCTGGCAGGGCGGGAAACACCATATATTTT	CASSLDSGRAGNTIYF
.	.	TRBV7-3	TRBJ2-1	TGTGCCAGCAGCTTAAATCTCGGGGATAGCTCCTACAATGAGCAGTTCTTC	CASSLNLGDSSYNEQFF
.	.	TRBV6-5	TRBJ1-2	TGTGCCAGCAGTTTCTTGGGCTACACCTTC	CASSFLGYTF
TRBD1	.	TRBV7-2	TRBJ1-5	TGTGCCAGCAGCTCTTGGACAGGCTTTAGCAATCAGCCCCAGCATTTT	CASSSWTGFSNQPQHF
.	.	TRBV6-4	TRBJ2-3	TGTGCCAGCAGTGACGTTCCCCACACAGATACGCAGTATTTT	CASSDVPHTDTQYF
.	.	TRBV5-1	TRBJ2-1	TGCGCCAGCAGCTTTGGAGGGAATGAGCAGTTCTTC	CASSFGGNEQFF
.	.	TRBV11-2	TRBJ1-2	TGTGCCAGCAGCTTAGCTGGTCGGGGGGCGCTTGGCTACACCTTC	CASSLAGRGALGYTF
.	.	TRBV7-2	TRBJ2-6	TGTGCCAGCAGCTCAGTTGGACAAAACTCTGGGGCCAACGTCCTGACTTTC	CASSSVGQNSGANVLTF
.	.	TRBV18	TRBJ1-5	TGTGCCAGCTCACTTCAGGCCCAAGGAGGACAGCCCCAGCATTTT	CASSLQAQGGQPQHF
TRBD1	.	TRBV7-9	TRBJ2-2	TGTGCCAGCAGCTCGAACAGGGGGAACACCGGGGAGCTGTTTTTT	CASSSNRGNTGELFF
TRBD1	.	TRBV7-9	TRBJ2-4	TGTGCCAGCAGCTCGCCTCGGACAGGGGGCGCGGACATTCAGTACTTC	CASSSPRTGGADIQYF
.	.	TRBV6-5	TRBJ1-4	TGTGCCAGCCGGCCACAGGGCTTTAATGAAAAACTGTTTTTT	CASRPQGFNEKLFF
TRBD2	.	TRBV18	TRBJ2-1	TGTGCCAGCTCACCAAAGGCGGGAGGGCTTAATGAGCAGTTCTTC	CASSPKAGGLNEQFF
TRBD2	.	TRBV29-1	TRBJ2-1	TGCAGCGTTGAAGAGGTCAGCGGGGATGAGCAGTTCTTC	CSVEEVSGDEQFF
TRBD1	.	TRBV15	TRBJ2-3	TGTGCCACCAGCGGAGGGACAGGGGTTTTGGATACGCAGTATTTT	CATSGGTGVLDTQYF
.	.	TRBV2	TRBJ2-6	TGTGCCAGCAGCGGTCTAGGATTTGAGGGAGCTGGGGCCAACGTCCTGACTTTC	CASSGLGFEGAGANVLTF
.	.	TRBV11-2	TRBJ1-3	TGTGCCAGCAGCTTAGAAATCCTATCCTCTGGAAACACCATATATTTT	CASSLEILSSGNTIYF